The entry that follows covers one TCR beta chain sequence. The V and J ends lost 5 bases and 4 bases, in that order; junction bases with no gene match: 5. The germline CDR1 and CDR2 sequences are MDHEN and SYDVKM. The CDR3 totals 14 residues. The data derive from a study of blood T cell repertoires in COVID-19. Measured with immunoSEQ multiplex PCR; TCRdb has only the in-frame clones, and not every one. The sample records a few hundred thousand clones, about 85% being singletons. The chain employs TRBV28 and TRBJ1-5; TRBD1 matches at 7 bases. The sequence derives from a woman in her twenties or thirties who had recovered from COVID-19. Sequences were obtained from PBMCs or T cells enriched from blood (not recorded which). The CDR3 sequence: CASSPGTENQPQHF. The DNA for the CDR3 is TGTGCCAGCAGTCCTGGGACAGAGAATCAGCCCCAGCATTTT.